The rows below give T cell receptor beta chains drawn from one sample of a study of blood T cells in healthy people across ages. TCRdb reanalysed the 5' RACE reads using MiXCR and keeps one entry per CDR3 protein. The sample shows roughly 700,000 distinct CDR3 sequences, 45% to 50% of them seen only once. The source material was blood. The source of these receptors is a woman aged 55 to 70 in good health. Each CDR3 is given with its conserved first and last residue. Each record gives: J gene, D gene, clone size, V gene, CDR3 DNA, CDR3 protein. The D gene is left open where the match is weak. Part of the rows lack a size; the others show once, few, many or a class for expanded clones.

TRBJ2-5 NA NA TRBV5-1 TGCGCCAGCAGCCACTCAGGGGCGAAACAAGAGACCCAGTACTTC CASSHSGAKQETQYF
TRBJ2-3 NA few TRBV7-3 TGTGCCAGCAGCTTCCTAGGGACTACGCAGTATTTT CASSFLGTTQYF
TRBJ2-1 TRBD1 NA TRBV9 TGTGCCAGCAGCATCGGACAGGTAAATGAGCAGTTCTTC CASSIGQVNEQFF
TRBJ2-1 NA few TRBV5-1 TGCGCCAGCAGCTCGCGGATGGACGCGCAGTTCTTC CASSSRMDAQFF
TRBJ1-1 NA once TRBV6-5 TGTGCCAGCAGTTATACGGAGGGACACGAGGCTTTCTTT CASSYTEGHEAFF
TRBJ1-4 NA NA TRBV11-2 TGTGCCAGCCCCCAAAAGGACCGTCGGGAAAAACTGTTTTTT CASPQKDRREKLFF
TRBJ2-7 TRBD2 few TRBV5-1 TGCGCCAGCAGCCCCCGACTAGCGGGACCTACCTACGAGCAGTACTTC CASSPRLAGPTYEQYF
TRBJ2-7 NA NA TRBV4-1 TGTGCCAGCAGCCAAGTAGGGGCTTACAGAGACGAGCAGTACTTC CASSQVGAYRDEQYF
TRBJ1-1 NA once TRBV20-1 TGCAGTGCTAGAGATGGGGGGGCGGGTGTTGAAGCTTTCTTT CSARDGGAGVEAFF
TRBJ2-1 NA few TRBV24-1 TGTGCCACCAGTGATTTGCAGGGGAGCTCCTACAATGAGCAGTTCTTC CATSDLQGSSYNEQFF
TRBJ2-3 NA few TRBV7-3 TGTGCCAGCAGCTTTCAGGGACCTGGGACAGATACGCAGTATTTT CASSFQGPGTDTQYF
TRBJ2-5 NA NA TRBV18 TGTGCCAGCTCCCCAGGCGAGAGCCGGAGGTGGACCCAGTACTTC CASSPGESRRWTQYF
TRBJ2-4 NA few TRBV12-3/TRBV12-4 TGTGCCAGCAGCCTGTTCGGGGTCATGGGCTCCAAAAACATTCAGTACTTC CASSLFGVMGSKNIQYF
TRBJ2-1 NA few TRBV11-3 TGTGCCAGCAGCCACGGTCCAATCGTTTACAATGAGCAGTTCTTC CASSHGPIVYNEQFF
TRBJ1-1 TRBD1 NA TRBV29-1 TGCAGCGTTACAGGGGGTGTCACTGAAGCTTTCTTT CSVTGGVTEAFF
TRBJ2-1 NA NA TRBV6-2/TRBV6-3 TGTGCCAGCGGGGGAGCGCGAATCTCCTACAATGAGCAGTTCTTC CASGGARISYNEQFF
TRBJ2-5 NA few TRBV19 TGTGCCAGTAAGGGCGTTGGGGTGGACCAAGAGACCCAGTACTTC CASKGVGVDQETQYF
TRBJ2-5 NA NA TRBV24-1 TGTGCCACCAGTGTTCAGGGAGGTGGCCAAGAGACCCAGTACTTC CATSVQGGGQETQYF
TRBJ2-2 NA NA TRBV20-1 TGCAGTGCGAAAGGGGGTGGAAACACCGAGGAGCTGTTTTTT CSAKGGGNTEELFF
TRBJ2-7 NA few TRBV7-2 TGTGCCAGCAGCTCATGGGCCCCCTCCTACGAGCAGTACTTC CASSSWAPSYEQYF
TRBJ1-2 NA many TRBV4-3 TGCGCCAGCACCACCACCTTCCAAGGCGGAGACGGCTACACCTTC CASTTTFQGGDGYTF
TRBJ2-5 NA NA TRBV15 TGTGCCACCAGCTCCGGGCATAAGGGCCAAGAGACCCAGTACTTC CATSSGHKGQETQYF
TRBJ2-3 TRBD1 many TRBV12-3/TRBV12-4 TGTGCCAGCAGTTTCGAACAGGGGGGAGATACGCAGTATTTT CASSFEQGGDTQYF
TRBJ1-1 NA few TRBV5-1 TGCGCCAGCAGCTTCGGGGGGCTGAACACTGAAGCTTTCTTT CASSFGGLNTEAFF
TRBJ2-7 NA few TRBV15 TGTGCCACCAGCAGAGGTTCGGGTCCCTACGAGCAGTACTTC CATSRGSGPYEQYF
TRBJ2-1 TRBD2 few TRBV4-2 TGTGCCAGCAGCCGGCTTTCGCGGGTAGCGGGAGGCAATGAGCAGTTCTTC CASSRLSRVAGGNEQFF
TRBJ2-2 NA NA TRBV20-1 TGCAGTGCTAGAGGAGGTGGGCTAAGCGGTTCGAACACCGGGGAGCTGTTTTTT CSARGGGLSGSNTGELFF
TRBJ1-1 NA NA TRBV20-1 TGCAGTGCTAGGACTCAAGTGAACACTGAAGCTTTCTTT CSARTQVNTEAFF
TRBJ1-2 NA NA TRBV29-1 TGCAGCGTTGTTTGGACAAGGGGCGCCGCGGGCGGCTACACCTTC CSVVWTRGAAGGYTF
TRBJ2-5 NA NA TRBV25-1 TGTGCCAGCAGTGAAACCGGGGCATGGGTAGATGAGCAGTACTTC CASSETGAWVDEQYF
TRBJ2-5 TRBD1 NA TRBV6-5 TGTGCCGGCAGTTACGGTCCCGGACAGGGATTTTCGGAGACCCAGTACTTC CAGSYGPGQGFSETQYF